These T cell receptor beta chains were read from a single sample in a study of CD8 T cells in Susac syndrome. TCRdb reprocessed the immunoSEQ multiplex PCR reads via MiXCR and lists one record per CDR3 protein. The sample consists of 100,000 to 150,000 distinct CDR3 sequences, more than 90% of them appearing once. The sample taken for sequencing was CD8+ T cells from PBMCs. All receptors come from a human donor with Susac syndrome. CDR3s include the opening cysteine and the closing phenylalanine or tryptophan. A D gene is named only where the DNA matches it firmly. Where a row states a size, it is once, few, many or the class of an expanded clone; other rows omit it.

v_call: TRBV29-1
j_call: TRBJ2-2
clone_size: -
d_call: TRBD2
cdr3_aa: CSVETSGGTGELFF
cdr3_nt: TGCAGCGTCGAGACTAGCGGGGGCACCGGGGAGCTGTTTTTT

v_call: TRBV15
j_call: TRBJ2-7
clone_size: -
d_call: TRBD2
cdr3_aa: CATSSGLADSYEQYF
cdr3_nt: TGTGCCACCAGCAGTGGGCTAGCGGACTCCTACGAGCAGTACTTC

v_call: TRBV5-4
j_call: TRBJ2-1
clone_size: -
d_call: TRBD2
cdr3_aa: CASSLAGGEREQFF
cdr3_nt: TGTGCCAGCAGCCTAGCGGGAGGGGAGAGGGAGCAGTTCTTC

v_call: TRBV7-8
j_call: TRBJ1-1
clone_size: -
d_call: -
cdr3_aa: CASSFLWPEAFF
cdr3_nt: -

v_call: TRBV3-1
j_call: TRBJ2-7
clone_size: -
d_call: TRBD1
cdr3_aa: CASSQLWDPGQKYEQYF
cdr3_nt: TGTGCCAGCAGCCAGTTATGGGATCCGGGACAGAAATACGAGCAGTACTTC

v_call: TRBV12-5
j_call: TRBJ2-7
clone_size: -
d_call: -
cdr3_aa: CASGGGNIYEQYF
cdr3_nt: TGTGCTAGTGGTGGGGGCAATATATACGAGCAGTACTTC

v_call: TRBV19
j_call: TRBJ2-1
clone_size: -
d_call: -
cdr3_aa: CASNPTLYNEQFF
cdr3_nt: TGTGCCAGCAATCCGACCCTGTACAATGAGCAGTTCTTC

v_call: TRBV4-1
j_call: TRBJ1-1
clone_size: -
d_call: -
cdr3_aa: CASSPEAQLNTEAFF
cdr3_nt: TGCGCCAGCAGCCCAGAGGCACAGTTGAACACTGAAGCTTTCTTT

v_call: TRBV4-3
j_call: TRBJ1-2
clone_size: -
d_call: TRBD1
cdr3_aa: CASSQHRGSNYGYTF
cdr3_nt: TGCGCCAGCAGCCAACACAGGGGTTCTAACTATGGCTACACCTTC

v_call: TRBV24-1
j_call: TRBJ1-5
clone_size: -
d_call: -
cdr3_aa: CATSETGQNSNQPQHF
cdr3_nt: TGTGCCACCAGTGAAACCGGACAGAATAGCAATCAGCCCCAGCATTTT

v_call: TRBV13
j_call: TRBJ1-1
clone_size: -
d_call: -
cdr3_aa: CASSLGQGSTEAFF
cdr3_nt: TGTGCCAGCAGCTTAGGGCAGGGGAGCACTGAAGCTTTCTTT

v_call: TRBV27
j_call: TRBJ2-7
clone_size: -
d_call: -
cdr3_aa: CASSLSRDLMYEQYF
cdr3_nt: TGTGCCAGCAGTTTATCGCGGGACCTTATGTACGAGCAGTACTTC

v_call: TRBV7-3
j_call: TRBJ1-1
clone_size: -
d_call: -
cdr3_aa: CASSLDLVTEAFF
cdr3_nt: TGTGCCAGCAGCCTTGACTTGGTCACTGAAGCTTTCTTT

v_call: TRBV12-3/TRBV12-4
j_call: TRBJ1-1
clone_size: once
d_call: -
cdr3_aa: CASSLGQGLVGTEAFF
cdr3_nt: TGTGCCAGCAGTTTAGGGCAGGGATTAGTTGGGACTGAAGCTTTCTTT

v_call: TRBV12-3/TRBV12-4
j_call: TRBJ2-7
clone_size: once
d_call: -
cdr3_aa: CASSWGGHEQYF
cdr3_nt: TGTGCCAGCAGTTGGGGGGGCCACGAGCAGTACTTC

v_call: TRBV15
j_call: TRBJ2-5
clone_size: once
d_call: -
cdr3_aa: CATQGGRETQYF
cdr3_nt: TGTGCCACCCAGGGGGGGCGAGAGACCCAGTACTTC

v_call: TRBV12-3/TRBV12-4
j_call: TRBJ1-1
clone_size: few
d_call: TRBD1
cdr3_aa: CASSSRQGMNTEAFF
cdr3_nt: TGTGCCAGCAGTTCCAGACAGGGCATGAACACTGAAGCTTTCTTT

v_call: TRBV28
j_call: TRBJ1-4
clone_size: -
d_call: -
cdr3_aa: CASSFTAGTNEKLFF
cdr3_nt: TGTGCCAGCAGTTTTACAGCCGGGACTAATGAAAAACTGTTTTTT

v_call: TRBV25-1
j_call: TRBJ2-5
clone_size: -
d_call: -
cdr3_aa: CASSEYMGETQYF
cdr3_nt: TGTGCCAGCAGTGAATATATGGGAGAGACCCAGTACTTC

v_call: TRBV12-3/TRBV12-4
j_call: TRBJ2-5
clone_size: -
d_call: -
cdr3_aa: CASSGVGETQYF
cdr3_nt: TGTGCCAGCAGCGGGGTCGGGGAGACCCAGTACTTC

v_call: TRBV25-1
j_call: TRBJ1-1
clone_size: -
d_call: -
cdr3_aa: CATSLAAEAFF
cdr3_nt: TGTGCCACCTCTCTGGCCGCTGAAGCTTTCTTT

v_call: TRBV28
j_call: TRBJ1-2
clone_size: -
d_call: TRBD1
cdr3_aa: CASSSHLRDRPYGYTF
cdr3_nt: TGTGCCAGCAGTTCCCATCTCCGGGACAGGCCCTATGGCTACACCTTC

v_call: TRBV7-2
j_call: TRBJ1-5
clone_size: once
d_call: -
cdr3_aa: CASSLSYLGSAGGQPQHF
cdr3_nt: TGTGCCAGCAGCTTAAGTTACTTGGGGAGTGCTGGGGGTCAGCCCCAGCATTTT

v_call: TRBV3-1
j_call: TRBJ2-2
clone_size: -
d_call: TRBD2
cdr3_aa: CASSQVPSGYTGELFF
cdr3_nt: TGTGCCAGCAGCCAAGTCCCTAGCGGTTACACCGGGGAGCTGTTTTTT

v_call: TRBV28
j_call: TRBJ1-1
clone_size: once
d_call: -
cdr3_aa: CASSGGGGGTEAFF
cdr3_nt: TGTGCCAGCAGTGGGGGAGGGGGTGGTACTGAAGCTTTCTTT

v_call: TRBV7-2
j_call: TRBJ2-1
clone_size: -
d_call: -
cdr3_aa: CASSTTPWEEPFF
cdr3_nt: TGTGCCAGCAGTACCACCCCTTGGGAGGAACCGTTCTTC

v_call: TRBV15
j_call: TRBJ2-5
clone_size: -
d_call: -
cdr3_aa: CATSVYLEETQYF
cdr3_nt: TGTGCCACCAGTGTGTACCTGGAAGAGACCCAGTACTTC

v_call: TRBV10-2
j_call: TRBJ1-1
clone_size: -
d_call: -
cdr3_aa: CASSTRGMNTEAFF
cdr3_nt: TGCGCCAGCAGTACGCGGGGTATGAACACTGAAGCTTTCTTT

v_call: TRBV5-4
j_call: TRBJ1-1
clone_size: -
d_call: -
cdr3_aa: CASSLGASNTEAFF
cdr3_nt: TGTGCCAGCAGCTTGGGAGCGTCGAACACTGAAGCTTTCTTT

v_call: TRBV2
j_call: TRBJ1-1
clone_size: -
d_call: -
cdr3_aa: CASSDNKNTEAFF
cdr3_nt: TGTGCCAGCAGTGACAATAAGAACACTGAAGCTTTCTTT

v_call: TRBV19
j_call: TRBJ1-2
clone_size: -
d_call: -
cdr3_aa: CASRTGYYGYTF
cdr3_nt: TGTGCCAGTAGAACAGGGTACTATGGCTACACCTTC

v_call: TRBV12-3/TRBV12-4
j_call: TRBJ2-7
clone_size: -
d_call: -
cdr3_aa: CASTRDSALYEQYF
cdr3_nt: TGTGCCAGCACCAGAGACAGTGCGCTCTACGAGCAGTACTTC

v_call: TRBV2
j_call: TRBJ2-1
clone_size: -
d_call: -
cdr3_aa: CASSPGTSSYNEQFF
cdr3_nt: TGTGCCAGCAGTCCCGGGACCAGCTCCTACAATGAGCAGTTCTTC

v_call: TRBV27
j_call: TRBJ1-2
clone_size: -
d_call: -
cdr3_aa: CASSHGIDYGYTF
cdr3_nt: TGTGCCAGCAGTCACGGTATTGACTATGGCTACACCTTC

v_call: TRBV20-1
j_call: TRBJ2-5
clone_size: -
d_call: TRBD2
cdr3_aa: CSASPLAGGNEAQYF
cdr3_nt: TGCAGTGCTAGCCCGCTAGCGGGAGGGAACGAGGCCCAGTACTTC

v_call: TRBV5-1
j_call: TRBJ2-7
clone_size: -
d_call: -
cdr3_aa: CASSLFAGLTYEQYF
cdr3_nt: TGCGCCAGCAGCTTGTTCGCGGGGCTGACCTACGAGCAGTACTTC

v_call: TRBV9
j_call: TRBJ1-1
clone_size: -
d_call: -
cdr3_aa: CASSGTKNTEAFF
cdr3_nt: TGTGCCAGCAGCGGAACCAAAAACACTGAAGCTTTCTTT

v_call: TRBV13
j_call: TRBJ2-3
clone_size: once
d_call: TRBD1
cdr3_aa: CASSPQGARTDTQYF
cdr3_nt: TGTGCCAGCAGCCCACAGGGGGCTCGCACAGATACGCAGTATTTT

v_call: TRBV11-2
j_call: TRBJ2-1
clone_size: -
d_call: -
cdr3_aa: CASVLGESEQFF
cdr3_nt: TGTGCCAGCGTACTCGGGGAGAGTGAGCAGTTCTTC

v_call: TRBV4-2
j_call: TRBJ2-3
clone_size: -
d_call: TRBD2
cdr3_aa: CASSQGPSGRAPDTQYF
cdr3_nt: TGTGCCAGCAGCCAAGGACCTAGCGGGAGGGCCCCAGATACGCAGTATTTT

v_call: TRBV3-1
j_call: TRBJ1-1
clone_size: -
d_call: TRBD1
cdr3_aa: CASSHPPSTGTGEEAFF
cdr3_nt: TGTGCCAGCAGCCACCCCCCCAGTACCGGGACAGGGGAAGAAGCTTTCTTT

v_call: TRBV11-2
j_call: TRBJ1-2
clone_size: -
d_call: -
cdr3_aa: CASSLAGVVAGYTF
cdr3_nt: TGTGCCAGCAGCTTAGCGGGGGTGGTGGCTGGCTACACCTTC

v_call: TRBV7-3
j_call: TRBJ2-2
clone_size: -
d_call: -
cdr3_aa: CAKLRDWTNTGELFF
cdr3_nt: TGTGCCAAGCTCCGGGACTGGACGAACACCGGGGAGCTGTTTTTT

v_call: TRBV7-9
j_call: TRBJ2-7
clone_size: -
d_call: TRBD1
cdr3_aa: CASSLAGTGVYEQYF
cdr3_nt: TGTGCCAGCAGCTTAGCGGGGACAGGGGTCTACGAGCAGTACTTC

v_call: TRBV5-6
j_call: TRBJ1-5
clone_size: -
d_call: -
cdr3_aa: CASSLGWDQPQHF
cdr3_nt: TGTGCCAGCAGCTTGGGGTGGGATCAGCCCCAGCATTTT

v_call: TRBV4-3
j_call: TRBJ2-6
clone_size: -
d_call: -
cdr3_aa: CASSRDRGSGANVLTF
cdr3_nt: TGCGCCAGCAGCCGGGACCGCGGCTCTGGGGCCAACGTCCTGACTTTC

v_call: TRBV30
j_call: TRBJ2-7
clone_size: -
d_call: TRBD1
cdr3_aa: CAWSVPDRETYEQYF
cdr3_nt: TGTGCCTGGAGTGTACCGGACAGGGAAACCTACGAGCAGTACTTC

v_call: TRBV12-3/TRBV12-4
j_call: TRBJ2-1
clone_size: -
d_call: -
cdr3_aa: CASSFNQYNEQFF
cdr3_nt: TGTGCCAGCAGTTTTAATCAGTACAATGAGCAGTTCTTC

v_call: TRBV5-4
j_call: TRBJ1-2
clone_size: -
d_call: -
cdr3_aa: CASSFGDIKYGYTF
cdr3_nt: TGTGCCAGCAGCTTCGGCGATATTAAATATGGCTACACCTTC

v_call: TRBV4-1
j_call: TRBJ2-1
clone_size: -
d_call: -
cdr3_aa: CASSLTSRGDEQFF
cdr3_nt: TGCGCCAGCAGCCTTACCTCGAGGGGCGATGAGCAGTTCTTC

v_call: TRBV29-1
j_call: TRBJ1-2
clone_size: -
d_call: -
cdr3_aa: CAAGDGYGYTF
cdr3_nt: TGCGCCGCAGGGGATGGCTATGGCTACACCTTC

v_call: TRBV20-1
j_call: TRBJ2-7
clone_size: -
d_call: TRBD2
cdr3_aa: CSARPFLAGWTYEQYF
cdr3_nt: TGCAGTGCTAGACCTTTCCTAGCGGGGTGGACCTACGAGCAGTACTTC

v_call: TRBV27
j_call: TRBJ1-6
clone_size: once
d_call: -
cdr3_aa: CASSLNSYNSPLHF
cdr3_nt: TGTGCCAGCAGTTTGAACAGCTATAATTCACCCCTCCACTTT

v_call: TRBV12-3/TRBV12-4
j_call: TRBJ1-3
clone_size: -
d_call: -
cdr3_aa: CASSLRPRGRWTIYF
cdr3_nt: TGTGCCAGCAGTTTACGGCCGAGGGGCCGCTGGACCATATATTTT